Sequencing of this TCR beta chain was carried out in a study of T cell repertoires in cytomegalovirus infection. About the research overall: Signatures in public TCR beta sequences pointed to both CMV infection and matching HLA type. Study conclusions and caveats: The ex vivo response showed dominance by HLA-C-restricted CMV-specific TCR beta clonotypes. Cumulative frequency (of public TCR beta family members) identified carriers of CMV plus the relevant HLA.

TCRdb re-called the reads through MiXCR, storing one row per CDR3 protein. The data contain about 310,000 distinct CDR3 sequences, approximately 8.9% of them singletons. This clonotype was recorded at least ten times. Its antigen is unknown. Specimen: PBMCs. The clonotype comes from a human donor in good health (CMV status not recorded). Some clones in this sample may be carry-over from other donors' samples.

The chain's CDR3 is CASSPQGGNGNQPQHF. The CDR3 nucleotides read TGTGCCAGCAGTCCCCAGGGGGGGAACGGCAATCAGCCCCAGCATTTT. This chain connects TRBV25-1 to TRBJ1-5; TRBD1 matches 7 bases. The CDR3 length is 16 residues. Germline V CDR1 and CDR2: MGHDK, SYGVNS. Trimming cost V 5 bases and J 2 bases; bases outside gene matches: 9.